The 32 T cell receptor beta chains below come from one sample, sequenced in a study of PD-1 blockade in classical Hodgkin lymphoma. The assay was immunoSEQ multiplex PCR, and TCRdb's table has in-frame clones only and misses some. The repertoire holds tens of thousands of clones, with roughly 80% as singletons. Brentuximab vedotin exposure varied among the patients, all of whom had relapsed after autologous stem cell transplantation. This material consisted of peripheral blood mononuclear cells (PBMCs), taken before the second cycle of nivolumab. The receptors were sampled from a human donor with classical Hodgkin lymphoma.

This sequence joins TRBV10-3 and TRBJ2-5, with D possibly TRBD2 on 5 matching bases. Deletions cut 6 bases from V and 3 bases from J, with 17 bases between. Germline loops: CDR1 ENHRY, CDR2 SYGVKD. The CDR3 length is 15 residues. The CDR3 DNA reads as TGTGCCATCAGGGTATTACTCGGAGGCGAAGAGACCCAGTACTTC. It is translated as CAIRVLLGGEETQYF.

The chain carries TRBV28 and TRBJ2-5, with 7 nucleotides matching TRBD1. The DNA end favors TRBJ2-7, so the J call may be wrong. There are 14 residues in the CDR3. Germline V gives CDR1 MDHEN, CDR2 SYDVKM. This CDR3 reads CASKRQGTVYEQYF. The CDR3, as DNA: TGTGCCAGCAAAAGACAGGGAACGGTGTACGAGCAGTACTTC.

The rearrangement links TRBV2 to TRBJ1-1; the D is unclear. This CDR3 contains 14 residues. Looked up from germline, CDR1 is SNHLY and CDR2 is FYNNEI. V was shortened by 4 bases and J by 8 bases, with 17 bases between the two germline ends. CDR3 residues: CASSAVAVRREAFF. DNA of the CDR3: TGTGCCAGCAGTGCGGTCGCGGTAAGAAGGGAAGCTTTCTTT.

V and J are TRBV5-1 and TRBJ1-6; D unclear. CDR1 is SGHRS and CDR2 is YFSETQ in the germline V gene. Between the trimmed V and J ends, which lost 0 bases and 8 bases, there was a span of 12 bases. The CDR3 has 15 amino acids. As DNA, the CDR3 is TGCGCCAGCAGCTTGGGAACGCCCGGCCATTCACCCCTCCACTTT. Encoded protein: CASSLGTPGHSPLHF.

The table lists this clone with a few counts. V and J are TRBV7-6 and TRBJ2-1; TRBD2 might be the D (7 bases). Germline loops: CDR1 SGHVS, CDR2 FNYEAQ. V dropped 1 base and J dropped 4 bases, with 14 bases sitting between them. The length of the CDR3 is 16 residues. In DNA, the CDR3 is TGTGCCAGCAGCTTAGGATCGGCGGGGGCTTACAATGAGCAGTTCTTC. Translating it yields CASSLGSAGAYNEQFF. The variable domain in full, with the rest retrieved from reference TRBV7-6 and TRBJ2-1, is GAGVSQSPRYKVTKRGQDVALRCDPISGHVSLYWYRQALGQGPEFLTYFNYEAQQDKSGLPNDRFSAERPEGSISTLTIQRTEQRDSAMYRCASSLGSAGAYNEQFFGPGTRLTVL.

This chain links TRBV5-1 with TRBJ2-3; D uncertain. The CDR3 is 15 residues long. V was clipped by 0 bases and J by 3 bases, with 11 bases between them. CDR1 and CDR2 (germline): SGHRS, YFSETQ. In DNA form, the CDR3 reads TGCGCCAGCAGCTTGGCCTCGGGTTTAACAGATACGCAGTATTTT. This sequence encodes CASSLASGLTDTQYF.

This rearrangement joins TRBV7-9 to TRBJ1-1; D is possibly TRBD1 (6 bases). The germline gives CDR1 SEHNR, CDR2 FQNEAQ (reference sequence). CDR3 length: 13 amino acids. Trimming left V 1 base short and J 4 bases short, with 7 bases between. CDR3 DNA: TGTGCCAGCAGCTTAGAGGGGGGCACTGAAGCTTTCTTT. This gives the protein CASSLEGGTEAFF.

V is TRBV2 and J is TRBJ1-4; a weak D match, TRBD1 (6 bases). Germline V gene sequence: CDR1 SNHLY, CDR2 FYNNEI. V gave up 7 bases and J gave up 8 bases, with 14 bases separating them. The length of the CDR3 is 13 residues. The CDR3 DNA sequence: TGTGCCAGCAATTTCAGGGGCGGGGAAAAACTGTTTTTT. As protein: CASNFRGGEKLFF.

V and J are TRBV4-3 and TRBJ2-5; D not certain. The CDR3 has 15 residues. The germline V and J ends were trimmed by 8 bases and 4 bases, with 20 bases remaining between them. CDR1 is LGHNA, CDR2 YSLEER, per germline. The chain's CDR3 is CASSTWVAFGETQYF. The CDR3 DNA follows: TGCGCCAGCTCCACCTGGGTAGCATTTGGAGAGACCCAGTACTTC.

This chain links TRBV11-1 with TRBJ2-3; D perhaps matches TRBD1 (6 bases). V lost 2 bases and J lost 0, with 15 bases in between. Germline V gene sequence: CDR1 SGHAT, CDR2 FQDESV (reference sequence). The CDR3 is 17 residues long. The CDR3 here is CASSLLGIGQSTDTQYF. The CDR3 DNA follows: TGTGCCAGCAGCTTATTAGGTATTGGACAGAGCACAGATACGCAGTATTTT.

V and J are TRBV7-2 and TRBJ2-3; D unresolved. Germline lookup yields CDR1 SGHTA and CDR2 FQGNSA. Trimming took 5 bases from V and 3 from J, leaving 9 bases between them. The CDR3 runs 13 residues. The CDR3, as DNA: TGTGCCAGCAGCCTTAAGAGAACAGATACGCAGTATTTT. Translating gives CASSLKRTDTQYF.

The V gene is TRBV7-9, the J gene TRBJ1-2; D not resolved. CDR1 is SEHNR, CDR2 FQNEAQ, per germline (reference sequence). There are 13 residues in the CDR3. Trimming took 6 bases from V and 4 from J, leaving 12 bases between them. DNA of the CDR3: TGTGCCAGCAGACTCATTGTGGGCTATGGCTACACCTTC. This sequence encodes CASRLIVGYGYTF.

The chain uses TRBV7-8 and TRBJ1-5; D is possibly TRBD1 (5 bases). Trimming cost V 5 bases and J 5 bases, with 25 bases left between them. Germline CDR1 is SGHVS and CDR2 is FQNEAQ. This CDR3 is 18 amino acids long. CDR3 loop: CASSPLGREVIGYQPQHF. CDR3 bases: TGTGCCAGCAGCCCCCTGGGCAGGGAGGTGATAGGGTATCAGCCCCAGCATTTT.

The V and J genes are TRBV4-3 and TRBJ2-7; 9 bases fit TRBD2. CDR1 is LGHNA and CDR2 is YSLEER in the germline V gene. The CDR3 extends over 16 amino acids. J was trimmed by 1 base and V by 4 bases; bases with no gene match: 8. CDR3 residues: CASSLAAGGPSYEQYF. The CDR3 DNA is TGCGCCAGCAGCCTAGCGGCGGGGGGGCCGTCCTACGAGCAGTACTTC.

V gene TRBV7-2 combines with J gene TRBJ2-7; the D is unclear. The V and J ends lost 5 bases and 5 bases respectively, with 7 bases between them. CDR3 length equals 11 residues. CDR1 and CDR2 (germline): SGHTA, FQGNSA. CDR3 nucleotide sequence: TGTGCCAGCAGCCACTTCAACGAGCAGTACTTC. It yields the protein CASSHFNEQYF.

Concerning this clone: Other DNA sequences of this sample code for an identical CDR3. The chain is built from TRBV5-1 and TRBJ1-3; no firm D call. The CDR3 extends over 15 amino acids. The V end was cut by 0 bases, the J end by 0 bases, with 7 bases between. Per the germline V gene, CDR1 is SGHRS and CDR2 is YFSETQ. The CDR3 DNA sequence: TGCGCCAGCAGCTTGGCAGGTGGCTCTGGAAACACCATATATTTT. Protein: CASSLAGGSGNTIYF.

CDR3: CASSTPTRIPEAFF. DNA for the CDR3: TGTGCCAGCAGTACCCCCACAAGGATTCCTGAAGCTTTCTTT. The rearrangement joins TRBV28 to TRBJ1-1, with D uncertain. Germline CDR1 reads MDHEN; CDR2 reads SYDVKM. CDR3 length: 14 amino acids. The V end lost 5 bases, the J end lost 6 bases, and 16 bases lay between the germline ends.

This clone is medium-sized by share. The same CDR3 also results from other DNA sequences found in this sample. The rearrangement uses TRBV5-6 and TRBJ2-3, with a tentative D call TRBD2 (5 bases). This CDR3 is built from 17 residues. Germline V gene sequence: CDR1 SGHDT, CDR2 YYEEEE. V was trimmed by 2 bases and J by 5 bases, leaving 21 bases between them. The CDR3, as DNA: TGTGCCAGCAGCTTTTTTTCGGCAGGCCGCGCGGGAGATACGCAGTATTTT. Translated, it gives CASSFFSAGRAGDTQYF. Full variable domain (remainder filled in from reference TRBV5-6 and TRBJ2-3): DAGVTQSPTHLIKTRGQQVTLRCSPKSGHDTVSWYQQALGQGPQFIFQYYEEEERQRGNFPDRFSGHQFPNYSSELNVNALLLGDSALYLCASSFFSAGRAGDTQYFGPGTRLTVL.

The rearrangement links TRBV19 to TRBJ2-3; D uncertain. Germline values: CDR1 LNHDA, CDR2 SQIVND (reference sequence). The length of the CDR3 is 12 residues. V was trimmed by 8 bases and J by 0 bases, leaving 6 bases between them. Written as DNA, the CDR3 is TGTGCCAGTTCGGATAGCACAGATACGCAGTATTTT. This gives the protein CASSDSTDTQYF.

This rearrangement joins TRBV5-4 to TRBJ2-3; possible D gene TRBD1, 6 bases. V gave up 3 bases and J gave up 4 bases, with 21 bases separating them. The CDR3 is 17 amino acids. CDR1 and CDR2 from the germline V gene are SGHNT and YYREEE (reference sequence). CDR3 sequence reads: CASSYGLLHRDADTQYF. The CDR3 bases are TGTGCCAGCAGCTATGGTCTACTCCACAGGGACGCAGATACGCAGTATTTT.

V is TRBV7-9 and J is TRBJ2-5; TRBD1 is a possible D gene (6 bases). The CDR3 sequence is 14 residues long. Trimming shortened V by 5 bases and J by 3 bases, and 13 bases separated the two germline ends. Germline CDR1 SEHNR, CDR2 FQNEAQ (reference sequence). The CDR3 protein is CASSLDRTEETQYF. CDR3 sequence (DNA): TGTGCCAGCAGCCTAGACAGGACCGAAGAGACCCAGTACTTC.

This chain connects TRBV6-1 to TRBJ1-5; TRBD1 aligns across 8 bases. Germline loops: CDR1 MNHNS, CDR2 SASEGT. Unmatched junction bases numbered 17, after V lost 2 bases and J lost 5 bases. The CDR3 consists of 19 residues. In nucleotides, the CDR3 is TGTGCCAGCAGTGAATGGGCTCGCGTCGACAGGGGAGGAGATCAGCCCCAGCATTTT. As protein: CASSEWARVDRGGDQPQHF.

With respect to this clone: Other nucleotide sequences from this sample produce the same CDR3. The rearrangement joins TRBV6-4 to TRBJ2-3; D gene uncertain. CDR3 size: 12 residues. Deletions cut 4 bases from V and 6 bases from J, with 8 bases between. CDR1 and CDR2 from the germline V gene are MRHNA and SNTAGT. CDR3 nucleotide sequence: TGTGCCAGCAGTGGTGGAGCGGATACGCAGTATTTT. Residues: CASSGGADTQYF.

The chain recombines TRBV27 with TRBJ1-5; no clear D. The V gene's germline CDR1 is MNHEY and CDR2 SMNVEV (reference sequence). This CDR3 is 13 amino acids long. V was trimmed by 8 bases and J by 7 bases, leaving 15 bases between them. CDR3 loop: CASLVGELQPQHF. As DNA, the CDR3 is TGTGCCAGCTTAGTGGGCGAGTTGCAGCCCCAGCATTTT.

This clone was counted once. The J gene is TRBJ2-5, the V gene TRBV18, with D tentatively TRBD1 (5 bases). V was cut by 3 bases and J by 5 bases, with 13 bases left in between. Germline-derived CDR1 and CDR2 are KGHSH and LQKENI. The CDR3 has 14 residues. CDR3 region: CASSPEDIVETQYF. The DNA of the CDR3 is TGTGCCAGCTCACCCGAGGACATTGTCGAGACCCAGTACTTC. Drawing the rest from reference TRBV18 and TRBJ2-5, the complete variable domain is NAGVMQNPRHLVRRRGQEARLRCSPMKGHSHVYWYRQLPEEGLKFMVYLQKENIIDESGMPKERFSAEFPKEGPSILRIQQVVRGDSAAYFCASSPEDIVETQYFGPGTRLLVL.

This chain joins TRBV19 and TRBJ2-3; 8 bases match TRBD2. The V gene end was trimmed by 2 bases and the J gene end by 5 bases; junction bases not matched to a gene: 6. The CDR3 consists of 15 residues. The germline V gene has CDR1 LNHDA and CDR2 SQIVND (reference sequence). The CDR3 DNA reads as TGTGCCAGTAGTATAACTAGCGGTGGTGGAGATACGCAGTATTTT. It is translated as CASSITSGGGDTQYF.

This chain joins TRBV5-1 and TRBJ1-1; 7 bases are a match to TRBD1. With V trimmed by 3 bases and J by 3 bases, 14 bases remained unmatched. CDR1 is SGHRS, CDR2 YFSETQ, per germline. The CDR3 runs 17 residues. CDR3 protein: CASSSQGDGIADTEAFF. For the CDR3, the DNA is TGCGCCAGCAGCTCTCAGGGGGATGGTATTGCGGACACTGAAGCTTTCTTT. Full variable domain (remainder filled in from reference TRBV5-1 and TRBJ1-1): KAGVTQTPRYLIKTRGQQVTLSCSPISGHRSVSWYQQTPGQGLQFLFEYFSETQRNKGNFPGRFSGRQFSNSRSEMNVSTLELGDSALYLCASSSQGDGIADTEAFFGQGTRLTVV.

This clone was seen a few times. The gene calls are TRBV6-6 and TRBJ1-1; tentative D call: TRBD1 (5 bases). The CDR3 has 13 residues. V lost 4 bases and J lost 2, with 8 bases in between. Per the germline V gene, CDR1 is MNHNY and CDR2 is SVGAGI (reference sequence). CDR3 in amino acids: CASSFGANTEAFF. In DNA, the CDR3 is TGTGCCAGCAGTTTCGGGGCTAACACTGAAGCTTTCTTT.

The chain couples TRBV2 to TRBJ1-1, with 9 positions matching TRBD1. This CDR3 comprises 17 residues. The junction had 14 bases not matched to a gene; V was cut back by 8 bases and J by 1 base. The germline gives CDR1 SNHLY, CDR2 FYNNEI. The CDR3 sequence: CASAWDRVFGGNTEAFF. The CDR3 DNA follows: TGTGCCAGCGCTTGGGACAGGGTGTTTGGTGGGAACACTGAAGCTTTCTTT.

This chain links TRBV5-6 with TRBJ2-5, with 11 nucleotides matching TRBD1. CDR1 is SGHDT and CDR2 is YYEEEE in the germline V gene. The CDR3 has 15 residues. The J segment lost 6 bases and the V segment lost 4 bases, leaving 8 bases of the junction unmatched. The CDR3 bases are TGTGCCAGCAGCCAGGGGACAGGGGGTCGTAAGACCCAGTACTTC. Encoded protein: CASSQGTGGRKTQYF.

The chain uses TRBV29-1 and TRBJ1-3; D may be TRBD1 (6 bases). Between the trimmed V and J ends, which lost 6 bases and 0 bases, there was a span of 9 bases. The CDR3 is 13 residues long. Germline CDR1 reads SQVTM; CDR2 reads ANQGSEA. The CDR3 sequence: CSVVTGSGNTIYF. The DNA of the CDR3 is TGCAGCGTCGTGACAGGCTCTGGAAACACCATATATTTT.

This sequence joins TRBV19 and TRBJ1-5, with no clear D. There are 14 residues in the CDR3. Deletions cut 1 base from V and 3 bases from J, with 7 bases between. CDR1 and CDR2 from the germline V gene are LNHDA and SQIVND (reference sequence). The CDR3 nucleotides read TGTGCCAGTAGTATAGGGGCCCTCAATCAGCCCCAGCATTTT. It is translated as CASSIGALNQPQHF.